These 28 T cell receptor beta chains were all obtained from the same sample, sequenced in a study of yellow fever vaccine responses in identical twins. In TCRdb, the RT-PCR reads were re-called with MiXCR into one record per CDR3 protein. The sample has 780 or so distinct CDR3 sequences; 80% are singletons. This sample comprised T cells from blood (PBMCs), unsorted or a sorted subset (not recorded which), obtained before or after yellow fever vaccination (not recorded which). Every receptor here comes from a female donor who received the yellow fever vaccine.

V is TRBV20-1 and J is TRBJ1-1; possible D gene TRBD1, 5 bases. Per the germline V gene, CDR1 is DFQATT and CDR2 is SNEGSKA (reference sequence). Trimming pared 5 bases from V and 2 bases from J, leaving 15 bases between. CDR3 length equals 14 residues. The CDR3 loop reads CSAPGGMLNTEAFF. The CDR3 DNA sequence: TGCAGTGCTCCGGGGGGAATGCTCAACACTGAAGCTTTCTTT.

This chain connects TRBV20-1 to TRBJ2-1; D is perhaps TRBD2 (6 bases). Between the trimmed V and J ends, which lost 0 bases and 4 bases, there was a span of 16 bases. Germline values: CDR1 DFQATT, CDR2 SNEGSKA (reference sequence). The CDR3 has 16 amino acids. For the CDR3, the DNA is TGCAGTGCTAGAGAACCCACCGGGAGTCGGTACAATGAGCAGTTCTTC. Translated, it gives CSAREPTGSRYNEQFF.

This chain uses TRBV6-1 with TRBJ1-1, with 7 bases lining up with TRBD1. The germline gives CDR1 MNHNS, CDR2 SASEGT. The trim removed 5 bases at V and 6 bases at J, leaving 3 bases unmatched. The CDR3 is 12 amino acids. DNA of the CDR3: TGTGCCAGCAGTCCCGACAGGGCTGAAGCTTTCTTT. Residues: CASSPDRAEAFF.

The chain uses TRBV6-4 and TRBJ2-5; D is unresolved. The germline CDR1 and CDR2 sequences are MRHNA and SNTAGT. The CDR3 has 13 amino acids. The V end lost 2 bases, the J end lost 2 bases, and 6 bases lay between the germline ends. The CDR3: CASSDAPQETQYF. The CDR3 nucleotides read TGTGCCAGCAGTGACGCACCGCAAGAGACCCAGTACTTC.

V is TRBV28 and J is TRBJ2-1; 8 nucleotides align to TRBD1. Germline CDR1 reads MDHEN; CDR2 reads SYDVKM. The CDR3 covers 13 residues. With V trimmed by 6 bases and J by 9 bases, 7 bases remained unmatched. CDR3 DNA: TGTGCCAGCAGACACGACAGGGGCGGTGAGCAGTTCTTC. This encodes CASRHDRGGEQFF.

The table lists this clonotype with a count of one. The chain couples TRBV18 to TRBJ2-7; 9 bases align to TRBD2. Germline values: CDR1 KGHSH, CDR2 LQKENI. The V gene end was trimmed by 3 bases and the J gene end by 2 bases; junction bases not matched to a gene: 2. This CDR3 spans 14 amino acids. The CDR3 DNA reads TGTGCCAGCTCACCGGGACTAGCTACCTACGAGCAGTACTTC. It is translated as CASSPGLATYEQYF.

The genes are TRBV14 and TRBJ2-7, with no clear D. Germline CDR1 SGHDN, CDR2 FVKESK. The CDR3 covers 11 residues. Trimming shortened V by 4 bases and J by 3 bases, and 4 bases separated the two germline ends. CDR3 loop: CASSLSYEQYF. The CDR3 DNA reads as TGTGCCAGCAGCCTGAGCTACGAGCAGTACTTC.

The rearrangement links TRBV15 to TRBJ2-3; D remains ambiguous. The CDR3 is made up of 13 amino acids. Per germline, CDR1 LNHNV and CDR2 YYDKDF (reference sequence). V lost 3 bases to trimming and J lost 4 bases, with 8 bases between them. CDR3 in DNA: TGTGCCACCAGCAGGCAAGTCGCAGATACGCAGTATTTT. Protein product: CATSRQVADTQYF.

The table lists this clonotype with a few counts. The chain combines TRBV11-3 with TRBJ2-5; D is perhaps TRBD2 (5 bases). Trimming stripped 5 bases from V and 4 bases from J, with 11 bases between. The CDR3 totals 13 residues. Germline V gene lookup returns CDR1 SGHNT and CDR2 YENEEA. This CDR3 reads CASSPGSGETQYF. CDR3 nucleotides: TGTGCCAGCAGCCCAGGAAGCGGAGAGACCCAGTACTTC.

This clonotype has a single count. The rearrangement links TRBV29-1 to TRBJ2-1; TRBD1 matches at 8 bases. The CDR3 extends over 14 amino acids. With V trimmed by 7 bases and J by 1 base, 6 bases remained unmatched. The germline gives CDR1 SQVTM, CDR2 ANQGSEA. DNA for the CDR3: TGCAGCGCATCAGGGGGCGCATCCTACAATGAGCAGTTCTTC. It encodes CSASGGASYNEQFF.

The rearrangement links TRBV7-9 to TRBJ2-7; TRBD1 aligns across 12 bases. Germline CDR1 SEHNR, CDR2 FQNEAQ (reference sequence). V lost 1 base to trimming and J lost 9 bases; unmatched junction nucleotides: 10. This CDR3 region has 16 residues. The CDR3 coding sequence is TGTGCCAGCAGCTTAGACTGGGACAGGGGGCGCGCCGGGCAGTACTTC. Translated, it gives CASSLDWDRGRAGQYF.

The sample holds one count of this clonotype. An end of the junction differs from the germline gene, which may be a read error. In nucleotides, the CDR3 is TGTGTCAGCAGCTTAGCCAGGAAGGTAACAGATACGCAGTATTTT. Its protein is CVSSLARKVTDTQYF. V and J are TRBV7-6 and TRBJ2-3, with D unclear. Germline loops: CDR1 SGHVS, CDR2 FNYEAQ. This CDR3 has 15 residues. Using reference TRBV7-6 and TRBJ2-3 for the parts outside the CDR3, the full variable domain is GAGVSQSPRYKVTKRGQDVALRCDPISGHVSLYWYRQALGQGPEFLTYFNYEAQQDKSGLPNDRFSAERPEGSISTLTIQRTEQRDSAMYRCVSSLARKVTDTQYFGPGTRLTVL.

The chain couples TRBV28 to TRBJ2-7; no clear D. V was trimmed by 5 bases and J by 3 bases, leaving 14 bases between them. CDR1 MDHEN and CDR2 SYDVKM come from the germline V gene. CDR3 size: 14 residues. CDR3 nucleotides: TGTGCCAGCAGTATGCCCCCATGGGGCTACGAGCAGTACTTC. It specifies CASSMPPWGYEQYF.

The gene calls are TRBV20-1 and TRBJ2-1; TRBD2 matches 16 bases. The CDR3 is made up of 16 amino acids. From germline, CDR1 is DFQATT and CDR2 SNEGSKA (reference sequence). Trimming at V came to 3 bases and at J to 7 bases, leaving 6 bases not matched to a gene. The CDR3: CSARGLAGGVRNEQFF. CDR3 nucleotides: TGCAGTGCTAGGGGACTAGCGGGAGGGGTGAGGAATGAGCAGTTCTTC.

The chain links TRBV20-1 to TRBJ2-3, with D possibly matching TRBD1 (6 bases). This CDR3 spans 11 amino acids. Germline V gene lookup returns CDR1 DFQATT and CDR2 SNEGSKA (reference sequence). Trimming stripped 5 bases from V and 10 bases from J, with 13 bases between. In DNA, the CDR3 is TGCAGTGCTGGAACAGGGATTGCGCAGTATTTT. Its protein product is CSAGTGIAQYF.

The CDR3 DNA is TGTGCCAGCAGACAAGAGACCCAGTACTTC. Protein product: CASRQETQYF. This sequence joins TRBV6-6 and TRBJ2-5; D remains ambiguous. The CDR3 loop spans 10 amino acids. CDR1 is MNHNY and CDR2 is SVGAGI in the germline V gene (reference sequence). Trimming took off 6 bases at V and 2 bases at J, with 1 base between the two ends.

The genes are TRBV7-6 and TRBJ2-3, with 13 bases matching TRBD2. The trim removed 8 bases at V and 0 bases at J, leaving 2 bases unmatched. Germline CDR1 SGHVS, CDR2 FNYEAQ. This CDR3 has 15 residues. CDR3 bases: TGTGCCAGCGGACTAGCGGGAGCTAGCACAGATACGCAGTATTTT. Its protein product is CASGLAGASTDTQYF.

The chain recombines TRBV6-2 or TRBV6-3 with TRBJ2-7; TRBD2 matches at 8 bases. Germline V gene lookup returns CDR1 MNHEY and CDR2 SVGEGT. J gave up 4 bases and V 2 bases, and 10 bases lay outside the gene matches. CDR3 length: 16 residues. Here the CDR3 reads CASSYGGGGQSYEQYV. Here the CDR3 DNA reads TGTGCCAGCAGTTACGGGGGCGGGGGGCAGTCTTACGAGCAGTACGTC.

The rearrangement joins TRBV10-1 to TRBJ1-1; D uncertain. The CDR3 totals 15 residues. Per germline, CDR1 WNHNN and CDR2 SYGVQD (reference sequence). The V end was cut by 2 bases, the J end by 0 bases, with 10 bases between. The CDR3 loop reads CASSERPSMNTEAFF. Here the CDR3 DNA reads TGCGCCAGCAGTGAGCGGCCGTCTATGAACACTGAAGCTTTCTTT.

This chain connects TRBV5-6 to TRBJ2-7; D may be TRBD1 or TRBD2 (5 bases each). The CDR3 is 17 residues long. Per germline, CDR1 SGHDT and CDR2 YYEEEE. V gave up 2 bases and J gave up 9 bases, with 27 bases separating them. CDR3 DNA: TGTGCCAGCAGCTTTAAGGAGGTAAGGGTGGCGACACAGGCGCAGTACTTC. Residues: CASSFKEVRVATQAQYF.

The genes are TRBV9 and TRBJ1-2; weak D call: TRBD1 (6 bases). Per germline, CDR1 SGDLS and CDR2 YYNGEE. Deletions cut 3 bases from V and 2 bases from J, with 14 bases between. This CDR3 comprises 15 residues. CDR3 coding DNA: TGTGCCAGCAGCGAGGGGGACATCCCCAACTATGGCTACACCTTC. Amino acid sequence: CASSEGDIPNYGYTF.

The chain has TRBV5-4 and TRBJ1-1, with 7 positions matching TRBD1. The CDR3 covers 11 residues. Germline CDR1 SGHNT, CDR2 YYREEE (reference sequence). Losses at the gene ends were 4 bases for V and 8 bases for J; bases not matched to a gene: 2. CDR3 sequence (DNA): TGTGCCAGCAGCAAGGACAGGGAAGCTTTCTTT. Protein: CASSKDREAFF.

The chain carries TRBV5-1 and TRBJ2-1; 14 bases map to TRBD2. This CDR3 spans 16 amino acids. The V gene end was trimmed by 1 base and the J gene end by 9 bases; junction bases not matched to a gene: 6. Germline CDR1 SGHRS, CDR2 YFSETQ. The CDR3 bases are TGCGCCAGCAGCTTGAGACTAGCGGGAGGGCCGAGTGAGCAGTTCTTC. This sequence encodes CASSLRLAGGPSEQFF. Drawing the rest from reference TRBV5-1 and TRBJ2-1, the complete variable domain is KAGVTQTPRYLIKTRGQQVTLSCSPISGHRSVSWYQQTPGQGLQFLFEYFSETQRNKGNFPGRFSGRQFSNSRSEMNVSTLELGDSALYLCASSLRLAGGPSEQFFGPGTRLTVL.

This sequence joins TRBV11-2 and TRBJ2-7; D is unclear. There are 17 residues in the CDR3. The ends were cut back, 5 bases at V and 1 base at J, with 21 bases in the middle. Germline CDR1 is SGHAT and CDR2 is FQNNGV. CDR3 loop: CASSDQTGLTLSYEQYF. As DNA, the CDR3 is TGTGCCAGCAGCGACCAAACCGGGCTTACCCTTTCCTACGAGCAGTACTTC.

In this sample, this clonotype turned up a few times. The V and J genes are TRBV4-2 and TRBJ1-2; tentative D call: TRBD1 (5 bases). The CDR3 contains 12 residues. Germline V gene data show CDR1 as LGHNA and CDR2 as YNFKEQ. V was shortened by 4 bases and J by 6 bases, with 9 bases between the two germline ends. CDR3 residues: CASSLRDDGYTF. For the CDR3, the DNA is TGTGCCAGCAGCCTCCGGGACGATGGCTACACCTTC.

The genes are TRBV4-2 and TRBJ1-5, with D perhaps TRBD1 (5 bases). The ends were cut back, 4 bases at V and 2 bases at J, with 15 bases in the middle. The germline CDR1 and CDR2 sequences are LGHNA and YNFKEQ. The CDR3 consists of 16 residues. This CDR3 is CASSLYEGRGNQPQHF. The CDR3 DNA sequence: TGTGCCAGCAGCCTATATGAGGGGCGCGGCAATCAGCCCCAGCATTTT.

This clonotype has a handful of counts. The chain joins TRBV6-5 to TRBJ1-2; D perhaps matches TRBD1 (5 bases). CDR1 and CDR2 (germline): MNHEY, SVGAGI. Trimming cost V 2 bases and J 8 bases, with 9 bases left between them. The CDR3 is made up of 12 amino acids. CDR3 in DNA: TGTGCCAGCAGTTACGGGGGGGAAGGCTACACCTTC. Its translation: CASSYGGEGYTF.

Relative to its sample, this clonotype is hyperexpanded (1% or more). V gene TRBV4-1 combines with J gene TRBJ2-7; 13 bases agree with TRBD2. Trimming took 4 bases from V and 3 from J; bases not matched to a gene: 6. Germline lookup yields CDR1 MGHRA and CDR2 YSYEKL. This CDR3 contains 16 residues. CDR3 residues: CASSPLGTSGIYEQYF. The CDR3 DNA reads as TGCGCCAGCAGCCCGTTAGGGACTAGCGGGATCTACGAGCAGTACTTC.